The sequence of this T cell receptor (beta chain) was determined in a study of T cell changes during pregnancy in multiple sclerosis. The table came from immunoSEQ multiplex PCR; TCRdb's copy has only in-frame clones and leaves some out. The data contain under 60,000 clones, around 94% of them singletons. The receptor was derived from a female donor in good health, enrolled as a control in a pregnancy study. Source: CD4+ T cells from peripheral blood mononuclear cells, taken in the second trimester of pregnancy.

The CDR3: CASRLTGDPYNEQFF. The CDR3 bases are TGTGCCAGCAGGTTGACAGGGGACCCCTACAATGAGCAGTTCTTC. J is TRBJ2-1 and V is TRBV11-1; the match to TRBD1 covers 8 bases. Germline CDR1 is SGHAT and CDR2 is FQDESV (reference sequence). V was clipped by 6 bases and J by 2 bases; unmatched bases: 6. The CDR3 loop spans 15 amino acids.